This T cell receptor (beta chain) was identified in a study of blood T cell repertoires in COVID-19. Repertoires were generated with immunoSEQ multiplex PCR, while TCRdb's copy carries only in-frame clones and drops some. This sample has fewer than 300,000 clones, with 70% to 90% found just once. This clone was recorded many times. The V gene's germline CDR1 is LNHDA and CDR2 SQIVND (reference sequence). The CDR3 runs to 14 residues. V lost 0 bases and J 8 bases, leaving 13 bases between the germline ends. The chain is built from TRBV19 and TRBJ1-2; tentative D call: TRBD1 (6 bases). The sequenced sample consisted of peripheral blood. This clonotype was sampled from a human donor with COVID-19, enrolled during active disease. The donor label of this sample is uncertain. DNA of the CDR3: TGTGCCAGTAGTATAGACAGGACAGCCGGCGGCTACACCTTC. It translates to CASSIDRTAGGYTF.